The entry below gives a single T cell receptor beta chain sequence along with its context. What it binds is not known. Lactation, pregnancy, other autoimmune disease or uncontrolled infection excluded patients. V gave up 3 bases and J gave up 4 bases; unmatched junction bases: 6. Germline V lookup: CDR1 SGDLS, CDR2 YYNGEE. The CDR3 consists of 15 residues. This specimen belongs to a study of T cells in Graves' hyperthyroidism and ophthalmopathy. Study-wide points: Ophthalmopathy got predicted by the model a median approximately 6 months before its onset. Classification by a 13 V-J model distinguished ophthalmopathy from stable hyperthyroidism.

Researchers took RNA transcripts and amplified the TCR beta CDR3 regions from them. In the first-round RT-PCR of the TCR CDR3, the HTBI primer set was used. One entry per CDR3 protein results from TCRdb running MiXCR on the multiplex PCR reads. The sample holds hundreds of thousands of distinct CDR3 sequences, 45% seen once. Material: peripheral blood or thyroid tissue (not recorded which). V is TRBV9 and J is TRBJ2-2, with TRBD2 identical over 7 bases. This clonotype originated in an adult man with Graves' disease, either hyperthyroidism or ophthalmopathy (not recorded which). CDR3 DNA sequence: TGTGCCAGCAGCGGAGTGGGGGGGGGCACCGGGGAGCTGTTTTTT. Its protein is CASSGVGGGTGELFF.